This T cell receptor (beta chain) was sequenced in a study of T cell repertoires in cytomegalovirus infection. Turning to the study itself: Matching HLA type and CMV infection were both indicated by public TCR beta signatures.

TCRdb fed the reads into MiXCR, producing one record per CDR3 protein. This table has 310,000 or so distinct CDR3 sequences, roughly 26% appearing once. This clonotype was counted at least ten times. The antigen is undetermined. Study results and limitations: There were carriers of CMV plus the relevant HLA, and cumulative public TCR beta family frequency identified them. CMV-specific HLA-C-restricted TCR beta clonotypes dominated the ex vivo response.

With 3 bases removed from V and 8 bases from J, the gap between germline ends came to 10 bases. CDR1 is SEHNR, CDR2 FQNEAQ, per germline (reference sequence). The CDR3 has 12 residues. This receptor was taken from a human donor in good health (CMV status not recorded). Some clones in this sample may be carry-over from other donors' samples. The sample comprised PBMCs. The gene calls are TRBV7-9 and TRBJ1-2; D unclear. CDR3 sequence (DNA): TGTGCCAGCAGCTTGGAACAGTTAGGCTACACCTTC. Amino acids: CASSLEQLGYTF.